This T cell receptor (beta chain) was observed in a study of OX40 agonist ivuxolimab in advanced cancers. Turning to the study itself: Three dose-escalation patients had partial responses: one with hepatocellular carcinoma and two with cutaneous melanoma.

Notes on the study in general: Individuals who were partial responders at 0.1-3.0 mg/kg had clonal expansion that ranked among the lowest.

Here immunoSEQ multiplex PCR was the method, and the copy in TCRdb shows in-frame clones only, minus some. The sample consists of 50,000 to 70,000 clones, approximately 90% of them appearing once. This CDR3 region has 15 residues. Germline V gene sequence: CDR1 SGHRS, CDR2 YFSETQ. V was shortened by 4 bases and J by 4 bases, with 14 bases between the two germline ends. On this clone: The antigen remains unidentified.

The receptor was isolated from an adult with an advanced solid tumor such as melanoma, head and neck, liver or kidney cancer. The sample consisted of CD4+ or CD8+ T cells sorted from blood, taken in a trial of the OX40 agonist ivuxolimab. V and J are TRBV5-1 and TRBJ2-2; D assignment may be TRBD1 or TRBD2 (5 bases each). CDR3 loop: CASSGGDGVTGELFF. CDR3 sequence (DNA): TGCGCCAGCAGCGGGGGAGATGGTGTCACCGGGGAGCTGTTTTTT.